These T cell receptor beta chains were read from a single sample in a study of T cells in localized non-small cell lung cancer. This table comes from immunoSEQ multiplex PCR, and its TCRdb copy is limited to in-frame clones, with some not included. The table has about 1,200 clones, roughly a quarter seen once. Material: lung tumor tissue, obtained before any cancer treatment. Every receptor here comes from a male donor aged 60 or older with stage I lung adenocarcinoma. CDR3s include the opening cysteine and the closing phenylalanine or tryptophan. The order of the fields is CDR3 DNA, CDR3 protein, clone size, J gene, V gene, D gene, CDR3 length. The D gene is left open where the match is weak. Clone size, where shown, is once, few, many, or a class for clones that have expanded.

TGTGCCATCAGTGAGTCGATTGCATCAATGAACACTGAAGCTTTCTTT CAISESIASMNTEAFF few TRBJ1-1 TRBV10-3 . 16
TGTGCCAGCAGCCATGAGCGGCGGGGAGGGGAGACCCAGTACTTC CASSHERRGGETQYF . TRBJ2-5 TRBV11-3 TRBD2 15
TGTGCCAGCAGCGTAGAAGGGACAGGGGGAGAGACCCAGTACTTC CASSVEGTGGETQYF few TRBJ2-5 TRBV9 TRBD1 15
TGTGCCAGCAGCTTTAGCGGGAGAGAAGAGACCCAGTACTTC CASSFSGREETQYF few TRBJ2-5 TRBV11-3 TRBD2 14
TGTGCCAGCAGCCTCGGACTAGCGGGCCCGGGGGCCCATGAGCAGTTCTTC CASSLGLAGPGAHEQFF few TRBJ2-1 TRBV11-3 TRBD2 17
TGTGCCAGCAGGACCGGAGCAGGGTATGGGGCCAACGTCCTGACTTTC CASRTGAGYGANVLTF few TRBJ2-6 TRBV6-8 . 16
TGTGCCAGCAGCGTCTCAGGGGTAGGATACACAGATACGCAGTATTTT CASSVSGVGYTDTQYF large TRBJ2-3 TRBV9 . 16
TGTGCCAGCAGTGAGAGGGGGGGCCGTAGCTCCTACGAGCAGTACTTC CASSERGGRSSYEQYF few TRBJ2-7 TRBV9 . 16
TGTGCCAGCAGTTACCTGACAGGGGGCGCTCGGGGCTACACCTTC CASSYLTGGARGYTF . TRBJ1-2 TRBV6-8 TRBD1 15
TGTGCCAGCAGCCAAGACAGGGGAGGGGGATTAATGAACACTGAAGCTTTCTTT CASSQDRGGGLMNTEAFF few TRBJ1-1 TRBV14 . 18
TGTCCTGGGAGTCCGCAGGGAAGCGAACAAAGTCGGGCCAACGTCCTGACTTTC CPGSPQGSEQSRANVLTF . TRBJ2-6 TRBV22-1 . 18
TGTGCCAGCAGCCCTCCGGGACAGCCCTACGAGCAGTACTTC CASSPPGQPYEQYF . TRBJ2-7 TRBV11-3 TRBD1 14
TGTGCCTGGAGTGTTATCCCTAGCGGCCAAGAGACCCAGTACTTC CAWSVIPSGQETQYF few TRBJ2-5 TRBV30 TRBD2 15
TGTGCCAGCAGCTTTCGGGTGAACACTGAAGCTTTCTTT CASSFRVNTEAFF . TRBJ1-1 TRBV7-1 . 13
TGTGCCAGCAGTTACTCCGCGACGGCGGCTCGAGGCTACACCTTC CASSYSATAARGYTF . TRBJ1-2 TRBV6-8 . 15
TGTGCCAGCAGTGCCGGCGGTCGGCAGGGGTATCGCTACACCTTC CASSAGGRQGYRYTF . TRBJ1-2 TRBV9 . 15
TGTGCCAGCAGTATATATCAGGATGAGCAGTTCTTC CASSIYQDEQFF once TRBJ2-1 TRBV25-1 . 12
TGTGCCAGCAAAGGGATGACAGGCTCGAACACTGAAGCTTTCTTT CASKGMTGSNTEAFF . TRBJ1-1 TRBV11-3 . 15
TGTGCCAGCGGGGGACTGCAGTACGAGCAGTACTTC CASGGLQYEQYF few TRBJ2-7 TRBV9 . 12
TGCGCCAGCAGCTTGGGGCCCGCCGGGGATACGCAGTATTTT CASSLGPAGDTQYF . TRBJ2-3 TRBV5-1 . 14
TGCGCCAGCAGCCAAGAATCGAGACTAGCGATATCCAATGAGCAGTTCTTC CASSQESRLAISNEQFF few TRBJ2-1 TRBV4-1 TRBD2 17
TGTGCCAGCAGCGTAGGACAGCTAAACTCTGGAAACACCATATATTTT CASSVGQLNSGNTIYF . TRBJ1-3 TRBV9 . 16
TGTGCCATCAGTGAGTCCCGGGAGAGCACAGATACGCAGTATTTT CAISESRESTDTQYF few TRBJ2-3 TRBV10-3 . 15
TGTGCCAGCAGCTCTAGCGTGGCCAAAAACATTCAGTACTTC CASSSSVAKNIQYF . TRBJ2-4 TRBV11-3 . 14
TGTGCCAGCAGTTTACTAGCAGATTACGGCTACGAGCAGTACTTC CASSLLADYGYEQYF . TRBJ2-7 TRBV28 . 15
TGTGCCAGCAGTCGAGATTGGACCACTGAAGCTTTCTTT CASSRDWTTEAFF . TRBJ1-1 TRBV6-8 . 13
TGTGCCAGCAGCGTGACCGGGACAGGGGGCTATGGCTACACCTTC CASSVTGTGGYGYTF medium-sized TRBJ1-2 TRBV11-3 TRBD1 15
TGTGCCAGCAGCCCAGCAGTCTCAACTAATGAAAAACTGTTTTTT CASSPAVSTNEKLFF . TRBJ1-4 TRBV11-3 . 15
TGTGCCAGCATCCCCGGGACTAGCGGGAGTGGGGGGGAGACCCAGTACTTC CASIPGTSGSGGETQYF medium-sized TRBJ2-5 TRBV6-8 TRBD2 17
TGTGCCAGCAGTGTTTTTAGCACAGATACGCAGTATTTT CASSVFSTDTQYF medium-sized TRBJ2-3 TRBV9 . 13
TGCGCCAGCAGCCAGTGGGGAACTAATGAAAAACTGTTTTTT CASSQWGTNEKLFF . TRBJ1-4 TRBV5-1 . 14
TGTGCCAGCTCACTGCGGGGAGCGTCCTACGAGCAGTACTTC CASSLRGASYEQYF few TRBJ2-7 TRBV18 . 14
TGTGCCAGCAGCTTCAGCCTAGCGGGAGGCACCGGGGAGCTGTTTTTT CASSFSLAGGTGELFF . TRBJ2-2 TRBV11-3 TRBD2 16
TGTGCCAGCAGTCGGACAGCCCAGGAATATCAGCCCCAGCATTTT CASSRTAQEYQPQHF . TRBJ1-5 TRBV6-8 . 15
TGCGCCAGCAGCCAAGATATAGCGGGAGGAAAAGAGACCCAGTACTTC CASSQDIAGGKETQYF few TRBJ2-5 TRBV4-1 TRBD2 16
TGTGCCAGCAGTGTTGTGGCAGGTAGACAGCCCCAGCATTTT CASSVVAGRQPQHF few TRBJ1-5 TRBV9 . 14
TGTGCCAGCGCCTACTGGGACACTGAAGCTTTCTTT CASAYWDTEAFF . TRBJ1-1 TRBV6-8 . 12
TGTGCCAGCAGCTTGGAGACAGGCTGGGAGACCCAGTACTTC CASSLETGWETQYF few TRBJ2-5 TRBV11-3 . 14
TGTGCCAGCAGTTACTCCTTATCCAGGGGCCAAGAGACCCAGTACTTC CASSYSLSRGQETQYF . TRBJ2-5 TRBV6-8 . 16
TGTGCCAGCAGTTACGGAACAGGGGACGGGTGGTATTCACCCCTCCACTTT CASSYGTGDGWYSPLHF large TRBJ1-6 TRBV6-8 TRBD1 17
TGTGCCATCAGCCGGGACAGGGGTATCTATGGCTACACCTTC CAISRDRGIYGYTF few TRBJ1-2 TRBV6-8 TRBD1 14
TGTGCCAGCAGCTTCAGCGGGGGAGCTGAAGCTTTCTTT CASSFSGGAEAFF large TRBJ1-1 TRBV7-2 . 13
TGCGCCAGCAGCTTGGCGCCGGGTTCCGGCACAGATACGCAGTATTTT CASSLAPGSGTDTQYF few TRBJ2-3 TRBV5-1 . 16
TGTGCCAGCAGTGAAGGCCTAAGTCATGGCGAGACCCAGTACTTC CASSEGLSHGETQYF few TRBJ2-5 TRBV6-1 . 15
TGTGCCATCCGGTCCGTGGGACTAGCGGGGGCCCTAGATACGCAGTATTTT CAIRSVGLAGALDTQYF medium-sized TRBJ2-3 TRBV9 TRBD2 17